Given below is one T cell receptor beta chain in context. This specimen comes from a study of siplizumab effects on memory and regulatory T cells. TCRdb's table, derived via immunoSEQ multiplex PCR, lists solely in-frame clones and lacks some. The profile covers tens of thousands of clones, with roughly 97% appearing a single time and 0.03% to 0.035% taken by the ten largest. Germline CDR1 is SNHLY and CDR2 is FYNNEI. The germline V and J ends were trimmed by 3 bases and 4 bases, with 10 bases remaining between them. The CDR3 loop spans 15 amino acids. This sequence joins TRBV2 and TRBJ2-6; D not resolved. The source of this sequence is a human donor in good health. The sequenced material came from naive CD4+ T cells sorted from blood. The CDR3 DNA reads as TGTGCCAGCAGTGATTTGTGGGGAGGGGCCAACGTCCTGACTTTC. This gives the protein CASSDLWGGANVLTF. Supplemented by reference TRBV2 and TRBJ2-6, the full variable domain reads EPEVTQTPSHQVTQMGQEVILRCVPISNHLYFYWYRQILGQKVEFLVSFYNNEISEKSEIFDDQFSVERPDGSNFTLKIRSTKLEDSAMYFCASSDLWGGANVLTFGAGSRLTVL.